This TCR beta chain is from a study of CXCR3-negative and CXCR3-positive naive CD8 T cells. CDR1 is MRHNA and CDR2 is SNTAGT in the germline V gene. This CDR3 has 14 amino acids. Researchers prepared the TRB cDNA libraries using 5' RACE with UMI labels. TCRdb reprocessed the 5' RACE reads and keeps a single row for each CDR3 protein, giving no DNA. The listing records about 48,000 distinct CDR3 sequences. By frequency, this clonotype is medium-sized (0.01 to 0.1%). All CD8+ T cell subsets were sorted in triplicate at 250,000 to 300,000 cells each. This TCR derives from a human donor in good health. Some clones in this sample may be carry-over from other donors' samples. Source material: memory CD8+ T cells from blood. The gene calls are TRBV6-4 and TRBJ2-6; TCRdb's D gene call, TRBD1, goes unchecked for lack of DNA. The CDR3 is CASSEGAGANVLTF.